The rows below give T cell receptor beta chains drawn from one sample of a study of technical replicates of blood from a handful of donors. Sequenced by immunoSEQ multiplex PCR; TCRdb stores in-frame clones only, minus some. The data show tens of thousands of clones, about 95% seen once. Sequencing was carried out using T cells isolated from PBMCs. These receptors came from a human donor in good health. The conserved cysteine and the conserved F or W are not part of the CDR3 here.

>TRBV5-4|TRBJ2-3
ASSLSGSLRKWAQY
>TRBV5-6|TRBJ2-1
ASSLGARVNEQF
>TRBV10-2|TRBJ1-5
ASSDGSNQPQH
>TRBV9|TRBJ2-7
ASSVRDSSYEQY
>TRBV5-6|TRBJ2-4
ASSREGEAKNIQY
>TRBV6-5|TRBJ2-3
ASRPGFTITQY
>TRBV11-2|TRBJ2-2
ASTFAGELF
>TRBV30|TRBJ2-5
AWSVQEIRGRTQY
>TRBV7-9|TRBJ1-2
ASSLSYGYT
>TRBV27|TRBJ2-7
ASSPSQRQSFSYEQY
>TRBV5-1|TRBJ1-2
ASSLDSGHNYGYT
>TRBV10-3|TRBJ1-6
AMSDRANSPLH
>TRBV9|TRBJ2-3
ASSQSKRGRLGDTQY
>TRBV4-1|TRBJ1-5
ASSPTGSNQPQH
>TRBV7-2|TRBJ2-1
ASSLAPVAGGRWVNYNEQF
>TRBV4-1|TRBJ2-7
ASSQDRGLKREPPYEQY
>TRBV4-1|TRBJ1-3
ASSQTTAAAGNTIY
>TRBV6-6|TRBJ1-2
ASRQGQGVYYGYT
>TRBV5-1|TRBJ2-7
ASSRGTSGYYYEQY
>TRBV9|TRBJ2-1
ASSVDGVSYNEQF
>TRBV13|TRBJ2-7
ASSFADKGYEQY
>TRBV29-1|TRBJ2-6
SVEDPDRRGGSGANVLT
>TRBV5-1|TRBJ1-2
ASSLDPWDRGRDSTLAYGYT
>TRBV25-1|TRBJ2-1
ASRSGPLGNEQF
>TRBV18|TRBJ2-5
ASSRTEQETQY
>TRBV10-2|TRBJ2-5
ASSELREWEKTQY
>TRBV4-1|TRBJ2-2
ASSQRPSEANTGELF
>TRBV18|TRBJ2-3
ASSPPATDTQY
>TRBV6-1|TRBJ1-6
ASSATGTGGSPLH
>TRBV15|TRBJ1-3
ATSRASDLWLNTIY
>TRBV29-1|TRBJ2-2
SVRSQRESTGELF
>TRBV28|TRBJ2-5
ASSFRQGRETQY
>TRBV4-1|TRBJ1-2
ASSQQDSLDGYT
>TRBV19|TRBJ1-5
ASTSQGAQPQH
>TRBV29-1|TRBJ2-1
SVDWGDPEQF
>TRBV5-1|TRBJ1-1
ASSWDRENTEAF
>TRBV5-1|TRBJ2-2
ASSFGPGLDTGELF
>TRBV7-9|TRBJ1-1
ASSSGDSTAF
>TRBV5-1|TRBJ1-1
ASSHINRDRGASAF
>TRBV7-9|TRBJ2-1
ASSHRAGDTNTYNEQF
>TRBV19|TRBJ1-4
ASSIDQQVFEKLF
>TRBV7-4|TRBJ2-5
ASSLVEASNPKETQY